The 21 T cell receptor beta chains below were found in one sample sequenced in a study of neurological immune-mediated disorders. TCRdb ran MiXCR on the 5' RACE reads and lists one entry per CDR3 protein. The repertoire has around 56,000 distinct CDR3 sequences, around 24% of them found once; the top ten carry 3.5% to 5.5%. Sample time point: technical triplicate 2. The sample was PBMCs. These receptor sequences come from a man between 60 and 75 years old with HTLV-1-associated myelopathy (HAM/TSP).

This clonotype was seen at least ten times. V usage is TRBV5-1 and J usage is TRBJ1-2; 7 bases fit TRBD1. Trimming cost V 0 bases and J 7 bases; bases outside gene matches: 3. The CDR3 has 13 residues. Germline V gene sequence: CDR1 SGHRS, CDR2 YFSETQ. The CDR3 DNA follows: TGCGCCAGCAGCTTGGAAACAGGGGCTGGCTACACCTTC. The encoded protein is CASSLETGAGYTF. Variable domain in full (rest from reference TRBV5-1 and TRBJ1-2): KAGVTQTPRYLIKTRGQQVTLSCSPISGHRSVSWYQQTPGQGLQFLFEYFSETQRNKGNFPGRFSGRQFSNSRSEMNVSTLELGDSALYLCASSLETGAGYTFGSGTRLTVV.

This clonotype was observed at least ten times. V gene TRBV5-1 combines with J gene TRBJ2-7, with 12 bases matching TRBD1. Trimming removed 4 bases from V and 2 bases from J; junction bases left unmatched: 4. Germline CDR1 and CDR2: SGHRS and YFSETQ. The CDR3 consists of 15 residues. CDR3 sequence: CASSGGQGATYEQYF. The CDR3 nucleotides read TGCGCCAGCAGCGGGGGACAGGGGGCAACCTACGAGCAGTACTTC.

The V gene is TRBV25-1, the J gene TRBJ1-2; TRBD1 is a possible D gene (5 bases). The germline gives CDR1 MGHDK, CDR2 SYGVNS. Trimming removed 2 bases at V and 7 bases at J, with 17 bases between. The CDR3 has 15 residues. The CDR3 DNA is TGTGCCAGCAGTGAAACAGGCGAGGCAAGTGGTGGCTACACCTTC. Translated: CASSETGEASGGYTF.

This clonotype was picked up many times. The rearrangement links TRBV5-5 to TRBJ1-6, with 11 nucleotides matching TRBD1. The CDR3 is 18 amino acids. The germline CDR1 and CDR2 sequences are SGHKS and YYEKEE (reference sequence). V lost 0 bases, J lost 7 bases, and 9 bases stayed unmatched. Here the CDR3 DNA reads TGTGCCAGCAGCTTGGAAGCCGGGACAGGGGGTGCGAATTCACCCCTCCACTTT. Translating gives CASSLEAGTGGANSPLHF.

This clonotype has a count of ten or more. V and J are TRBV6-6 and TRBJ1-5; TRBD1 agrees at 9 bases. Germline trimming cut 5 bases from V and 7 bases from J; bases unmatched to any gene: 6. CDR1 and CDR2 (germline): MNHNY, SVGAGI (reference sequence). CDR3 length equals 14 residues. CDR3 sequence (DNA): TGTGCCAGCAGTCAGGGACAGGGTGCGCAGCCCCAGCATTTT. Translation: CASSQGQGAQPQHF.

Ten or more counts support this clonotype. The chain couples TRBV3-1 to TRBJ2-3, with 12 bases aligning to TRBD2. The CDR3 extends over 17 amino acids. The trim removed 4 bases at V and 5 bases at J, leaving 10 bases unmatched. In germline, CDR1 is LGHDT, CDR2 YNNKEL (reference sequence). CDR3 region: CASSRHRLAGAVDTQYF. The CDR3 bases are TGTGCCAGCAGCCGCCACAGACTAGCGGGAGCCGTAGATACGCAGTATTTT.

This clonotype appeared many times. Here the CDR3 DNA reads TGTGCCATCAGTGAGTCGACTAGCGGGAAGGAGTACTTC. Residues: CAISESTSGKEYF. The gene calls are TRBV10-3 and TRBJ2-7, with TRBD2 identical over 11 bases. Germline V CDR1 and CDR2: ENHRY, SYGVKD. Unmatched junction bases numbered 3, after V lost 0 bases and J lost 11 bases. The CDR3 extends over 13 amino acids.

The V gene is TRBV12-3 or TRBV12-4, the J gene TRBJ2-2, with a weak D call TRBD2 (5 bases). This CDR3 has 13 residues. Trimming took off 3 bases at V and 4 bases at J, with 6 bases between the two ends. DNA for the CDR3: TGTGCCAGCAGTTTGAGGGTCACCGGGGAGCTGTTTTTT. It translates to CASSLRVTGELFF.

This clonotype showed up just once. This rearrangement joins TRBV6-6 to TRBJ2-1, with D perhaps matching TRBD2 (5 bases). V was trimmed by 4 bases and J by 3 bases, leaving 7 bases between them. Germline loops: CDR1 MNHNY, CDR2 SVGAGI (reference sequence). The CDR3 totals 13 residues. DNA for the CDR3: TGTGCCAGCAGTTCCGACTACTACAATGAGCAGTTCTTC. As protein: CASSSDYYNEQFF.

This clonotype was counted ten times or more. This CDR3 reads CATSDPFSGFGTGELFF. CDR3 bases: TGTGCCACCAGTGATCCGTTTAGCGGTTTCGGCACCGGGGAGCTGTTTTTT. The rearrangement joins TRBV24-1 to TRBJ2-2; maybe TRBD2 (6 bases). CDR1 KGHDR and CDR2 SFDVKD come from the germline V gene. The CDR3 length is 17 residues. Trimming left V 3 bases short and J 4 bases short, with 17 bases between.

This clonotype has only one observation. CDR3: CASSYSNTGGGYGYTF. The CDR3 DNA sequence: TGTGCCAGCAGTTACTCGAACACAGGGGGCGGATATGGCTACACCTTC. The V and J genes are TRBV6-5 and TRBJ1-2; 9 nucleotides align to TRBD1. The V gene's germline CDR1 is MNHEY and CDR2 SVGAGI. The J segment lost 5 bases and the V segment lost 0 bases, leaving 7 bases of the junction unmatched. This CDR3 contains 16 residues.

This clonotype showed up many times. The chain couples TRBV7-2 to TRBJ2-1; 8 bases are a match to TRBD2. The CDR3 has 17 amino acids. V trimming: 4 bases; J trimming: 0 bases; junction bases outside the gene matches: 8. The germline gives CDR1 SGHTA, CDR2 FQGNSA. CDR3 amino acids: CASSSLIAGSSYNEQFF. The CDR3, as DNA: TGTGCCAGCAGCTCTTTGATAGCGGGGAGCTCCTACAATGAGCAGTTCTTC. Based on the CDR3 plus reference TRBV7-2 and TRBJ2-1, the full variable domain is GAGVSQSPSNKVTEKGKDVELRCDPISGHTALYWYRQSLGQGLEFLIYFQGNSAPDKSGLPSDRFSAERTGGSVSTLTIQRTQQEDSAVYLCASSSLIAGSSYNEQFFGPGTRLTVL.

This clonotype showed up many times. This rearrangement joins TRBV5-1 to TRBJ2-7; 10 positions match TRBD1. The germline gives CDR1 SGHRS, CDR2 YFSETQ. The junction had 5 bases not matched to a gene; V was cut back by 3 bases and J by 5 bases. The CDR3 is 14 amino acids. The chain's CDR3 is CASSSGTGADEQYF. The CDR3 DNA is TGCGCCAGCAGCTCAGGGACAGGGGCCGACGAGCAGTACTTC.

This clonotype was picked up many times. The rearrangement uses TRBV10-3 and TRBJ2-7; 9 bases map to TRBD2. Germline V gene lookup returns CDR1 ENHRY and CDR2 SYGVKD. The CDR3 runs 14 residues. Trimming took 2 bases from V and 3 from J; bases not matched to a gene: 2. The CDR3 DNA follows: TGTGCCATCAGTGAGGGAGCGGGGGGCTACGAGCAGTACTTC. Translated: CAISEGAGGYEQYF.

This clonotype was counted ten times or more. The gene calls are TRBV20-1 and TRBJ2-1, with TRBD2 matching over 9 bases. The trim removed 1 base at V and 9 bases at J, leaving 10 bases unmatched. This CDR3 comprises 15 residues. The V gene's germline CDR1 is DFQATT and CDR2 SNEGSKA (reference sequence). The DNA for the CDR3 is TGCAGTGCTAGAGTGGCGGGAGGGATTATCCGTGAGCAGTTCTTC. This codes for CSARVAGGIIREQFF.

This clonotype came up many times. This chain connects TRBV4-1 to TRBJ2-1; TRBD2 agrees at 8 bases. From germline, CDR1 is MGHRA and CDR2 YSYEKL. The CDR3 spans 15 residues. The junction had 8 bases not matched to a gene; V was cut back by 0 bases and J by 10 bases. CDR3 coding DNA: TGCGCCAGCAGCCAAGATCCCGGCGGGGGGCAAGAGCAGTTCTTC. It yields the protein CASSQDPGGGQEQFF.

This clonotype was seen ten or more times. The chain couples TRBV4-1 to TRBJ2-6, with unresolved D. This CDR3 has 17 amino acids. Trimming shortened V by 1 base and J by 3 bases, and 13 bases separated the two germline ends. CDR1 is MGHRA and CDR2 is YSYEKL in the germline V gene. The CDR3 DNA reads as TGCGCCAGCAGCCAAGCCCCAGGATTGGGTGGGGCCAACGTCCTGACTTTC. Its translation: CASSQAPGLGGANVLTF.

Many counts were recorded for this clonotype. V is TRBV3-1 and J is TRBJ1-1; D not resolved. The germline gives CDR1 LGHDT, CDR2 YNNKEL (reference sequence). The CDR3 totals 12 residues. V shed 8 bases and J shed 1 base, with 8 bases lying between them. CDR3 nucleotide sequence: TGTGCCAGCTCCAAGCAGAACACTGAAGCTTTCTTT. Translation: CASSKQNTEAFF.

This clonotype came up many times. V usage is TRBV12-3 or TRBV12-4 and J usage is TRBJ2-2; no firm D call. The CDR3 covers 15 residues. V shed 5 bases and J shed 0 bases, with 10 bases lying between them. CDR3 protein: CASSRRRPNTGELFF. As DNA, the CDR3 is TGTGCCAGCAGTAGGCGCAGACCGAACACCGGGGAGCTGTTTTTT.

In its sample, this clonotype was seen many times. The V call is TRBV5-1, the J call TRBJ2-7; no reliable D call. The CDR3 extends over 13 amino acids. Between the trimmed V and J ends, which lost 0 bases and 4 bases, there was a span of 8 bases. Germline-derived CDR1 and CDR2 are SGHRS and YFSETQ. CDR3 sequence (DNA): TGCGCCAGCAGCTTGGATGCAGCATACGAGCAGTACTTC. Its translation: CASSLDAAYEQYF.

This clonotype was observed at least ten times. This rearrangement joins TRBV7-9 to TRBJ2-2; no firm D call. V dropped 5 bases and J dropped 6 bases, with 7 bases sitting between them. The length of the CDR3 is 12 residues. Germline values: CDR1 SEHNR, CDR2 FQNEAQ (reference sequence). The CDR3, as DNA: TGTGCCAGCAGCCCCGCCTCCGGGGAGCTGTTTTTT. As protein: CASSPASGELFF.